Described below is a single T cell receptor (beta chain) sequence and its context. This sample stems from a study of T cells in localized non-small cell lung cancer. This CDR3 contains 17 residues. With V trimmed by 0 bases and J by 4 bases, 11 bases remained unmatched. Germline-derived CDR1 and CDR2 are SGHRS and YFSETQ. Generated by immunoSEQ multiplex PCR, the TCRdb table keeps only in-frame clones and is missing some. The profile shows about 60,000 clones, approximately 87% of them singletons. The V gene is TRBV5-1, the J gene TRBJ2-7; the match to TRBD1 covers 9 bases. The clonotype comes from a woman aged 40 to 75 with stage I lung adenocarcinoma. The sequencing here drew on peripheral blood, taken before any cancer treatment. CDR3 region: CASSLAVGVGQGYEQYF. For the CDR3, the DNA is TGCGCCAGCAGCTTGGCCGTGGGGGTAGGACAGGGGTACGAGCAGTACTTC.